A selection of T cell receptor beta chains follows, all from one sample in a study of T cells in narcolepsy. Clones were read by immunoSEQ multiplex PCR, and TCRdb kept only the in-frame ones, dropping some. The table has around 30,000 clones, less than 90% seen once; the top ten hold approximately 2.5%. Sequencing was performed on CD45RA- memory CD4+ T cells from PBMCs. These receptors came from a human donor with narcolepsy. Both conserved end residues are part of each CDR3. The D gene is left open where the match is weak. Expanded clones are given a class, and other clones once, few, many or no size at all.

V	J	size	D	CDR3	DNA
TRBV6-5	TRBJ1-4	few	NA	CASSTGRTNEKLFF	TGTGCCAGCAGTACAGGGCGCACTAATGAAAAACTGTTTTTT
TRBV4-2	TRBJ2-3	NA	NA	CASSPPPGADTQYF	TGTGCCAGCAGCCCCCCTCCGGGGGCAGATACGCAGTATTTT
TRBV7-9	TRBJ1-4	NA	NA	CASSLTQGSTNEKLFF	TGTGCCAGCAGCTTAACGCAGGGTTCAACTAATGAAAAACTGTTTTTT
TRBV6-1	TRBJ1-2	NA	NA	CASRAAGVDGYTF	TGTGCCAGCAGAGCCGCAGGGGTGGATGGCTACACCTTC
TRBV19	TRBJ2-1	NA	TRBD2	CASSIRGLVYNEQFF	TGTGCCAGTAGTATCCGGGGACTAGTTTACAATGAGCAGTTCTTC
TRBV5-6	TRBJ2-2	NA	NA	CASRSGMTNTGELFF	TGTGCCAGCAGATCCGGGATGACGAACACCGGGGAGCTGTTTTTT
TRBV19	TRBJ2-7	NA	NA	CASSIALCEQYF	TGTGCCAGTAGTATAGCACTTTGCGAGCAGTACTTC
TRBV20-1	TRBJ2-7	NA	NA	CSVILSYEQYF	TGCAGTGTGATACTCTCCTACGAGCAGTACTTC
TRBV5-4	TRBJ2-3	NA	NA	CASSPDGGADTQYF	TGTGCCAGCAGCCCGGACGGGGGAGCTGATACGCAGTATTTT
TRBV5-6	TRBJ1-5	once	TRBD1	CASTASNRGYSNQPQHF	TGTGCCAGCACCGCTTCTAACAGGGGGTATAGCAATCAGCCCCAGCATTTT
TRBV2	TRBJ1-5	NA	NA	CASGDRLGGNQPQHF	TGTGCCAGCGGAGACAGGTTAGGAGGCAATCAGCCCCAGCATTTT
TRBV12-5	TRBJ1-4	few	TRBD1	CASGLVSSTLDRAHEKLFF	TGTGCTAGTGGTTTGGTATCCTCAACCCTGGACAGGGCGCATGAAAAACTGTTTTTT
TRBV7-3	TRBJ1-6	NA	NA	CASSLNPRSPLHF	TGTGCCAGCAGCTTAAATCCTCGTTCACCCCTCCACTTT
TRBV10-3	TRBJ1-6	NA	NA	CAISDVVGNSPLHF	TGTGCCATCAGTGACGTAGTGGGTAATTCACCCCTCCACTTT
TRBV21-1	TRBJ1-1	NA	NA	CASSKVGGWPEAFF	TGTGCCAGCAGCAAAGTAGGGGGATGGCCTGAAGCTTTCTTT
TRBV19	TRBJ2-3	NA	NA	CASSIWGNPTDTQYF	TGTGCCAGTAGTATATGGGGAAACCCCACAGATACGCAGTATTTT
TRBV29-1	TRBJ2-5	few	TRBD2	CSVLTGTTGTSDQYF	TGCAGCGTTCTAACCGGGACAACCGGGACTAGCGACCAGTACTTC
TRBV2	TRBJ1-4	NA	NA	CASNLRQSANEKLFF	TGTGCCAGCAATCTCAGGCAGTCAGCTAATGAAAAACTGTTTTTT
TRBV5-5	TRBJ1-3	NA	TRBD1	CASSLGLPGGLSSSGNTIYF	TGTGCCAGCAGCTTGGGTCTACCAGGGGGCTTATCGAGCTCTGGAAACACCATATATTTT
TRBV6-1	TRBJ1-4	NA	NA	CASSGGTGWGEKLFF	TGTGCCAGCAGTGGGGGAACAGGGTGGGGAGAAAAACTGTTTTTT
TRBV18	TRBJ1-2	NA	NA	CASSRAGDGYTF	TGTGCCAGCTCCCGCGCGGGGGATGGCTACACCTTC
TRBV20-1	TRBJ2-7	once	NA	CSAKGAGAQYF	TGCAGTGCTAAAGGGGCAGGGGCCCAGTACTTC
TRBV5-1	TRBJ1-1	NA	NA	CASSLIGKGSNTEAFF	TGCGCCAGCAGCTTGATAGGTAAAGGTTCGAACACTGAAGCTTTCTTT
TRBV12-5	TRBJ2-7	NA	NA	CASGLVPYEQYF	TGTGCTAGTGGTTTGGTACCCTACGAGCAGTACTTC
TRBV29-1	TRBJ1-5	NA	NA	CSVEDKVGAPRHF	TGCAGCGTTGAAGATAAAGTGGGAGCACCCAGGCATTTT
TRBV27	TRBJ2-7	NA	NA	CASSWGTGVAYEQYF	TGTGCCAGCAGTTGGGGGACGGGGGTCGCCTACGAGCAGTACTTC
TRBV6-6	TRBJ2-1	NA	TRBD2	CASGKRGGYNEQFF	TGTGCCAGCGGGAAGCGGGGGGGATACAATGAGCAGTTCTTC
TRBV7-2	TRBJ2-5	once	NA	CVSSPQQVKGETQYF	TGTGTCAGCAGCCCCCAGCAGGTCAAAGGGGAGACCCAGTACTTC
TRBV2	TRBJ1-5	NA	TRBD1	CASRVDRGGNQPQHF	TGTGCCAGCAGAGTGGACAGGGGCGGCAATCAGCCCCAGCATTTT
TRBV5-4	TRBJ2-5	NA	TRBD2	CASSTAPSGGVQETQYF	TGTGCCAGCAGCACAGCCCCTAGCGGGGGAGTTCAAGAGACCCAGTACTTC
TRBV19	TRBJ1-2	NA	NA	CATLIRGRTGASDGYTF	TGTGCCACCTTGATCAGGGGACGTACGGGGGCCTCTGATGGCTACACCTTC
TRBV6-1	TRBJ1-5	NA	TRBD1	CASRETGVNNQPQHF	TGTGCCAGCAGAGAAACAGGGGTTAACAATCAGCCCCAGCATTTT
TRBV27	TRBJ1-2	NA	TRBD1	CASGTGTGVPSYGYTF	TGTGCCAGCGGCACCGGGACAGGGGTTCCAAGTTATGGCTACACCTTC
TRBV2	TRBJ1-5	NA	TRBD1	CASSEADRGRQPQHF	TGTGCCAGCAGTGAAGCAGACAGGGGCCGGCAGCCCCAGCATTTT
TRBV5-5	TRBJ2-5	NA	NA	CASSLFYGETQYF	TGTGCCAGCAGCTTGTTTTATGGGGAGACCCAGTACTTC
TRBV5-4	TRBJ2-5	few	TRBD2	CASSNNLAGGLQETQYF	TGTGCCAGCAGCAATAATTTAGCGGGGGGACTCCAAGAGACCCAGTACTTC
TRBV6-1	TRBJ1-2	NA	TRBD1	CASSEAGQGSYTF	TGTGCCAGCAGTGAAGCTGGACAGGGAAGCTACACCTTC